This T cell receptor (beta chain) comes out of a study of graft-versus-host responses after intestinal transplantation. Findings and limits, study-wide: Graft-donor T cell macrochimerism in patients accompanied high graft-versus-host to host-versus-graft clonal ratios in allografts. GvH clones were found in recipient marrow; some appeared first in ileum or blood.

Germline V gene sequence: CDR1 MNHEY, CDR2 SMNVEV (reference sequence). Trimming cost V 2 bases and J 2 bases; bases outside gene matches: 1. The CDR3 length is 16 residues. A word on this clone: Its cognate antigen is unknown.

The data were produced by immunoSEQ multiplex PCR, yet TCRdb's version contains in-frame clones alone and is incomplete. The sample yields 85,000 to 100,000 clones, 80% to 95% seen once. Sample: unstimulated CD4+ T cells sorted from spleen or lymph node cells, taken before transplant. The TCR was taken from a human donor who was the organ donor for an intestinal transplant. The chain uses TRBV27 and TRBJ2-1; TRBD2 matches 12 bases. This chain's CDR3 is CASSLGLAGPYNEQFF. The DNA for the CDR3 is TGTGCCAGCAGTTTAGGACTAGCGGGACCCTACAATGAGCAGTTCTTC.